Listed here are 14 T cell receptor beta chains from one sample, sequenced in a study of beta chain features in type 1 diabetes. Every bit of the isolated RNA underwent reverse transcription, so sequencing read expressed TCRB transcripts. Here immunoSEQ multiplex PCR was the method, and the copy in TCRdb shows in-frame clones only, minus some. The sample contains about 340,000 clones, less than 10% of which appear only once. Sequencing input: central memory CD4+ T cells from blood. Receptor source: a woman in her late teens or twenties in good health.

As to this clone: The sample holds other DNA sequences that translate to the same CDR3. The chain has TRBV6-5 and TRBJ2-6, with a weak D call TRBD1 (6 bases). The CDR3 is 13 amino acids. Trimming cost V 6 bases and J 3 bases, with 6 bases left between them. The V gene's germline CDR1 is MNHEY and CDR2 SVGAGI. The CDR3 coding sequence is TGTGCCAGCAGGGACAGTGGGGCCAACGTCCTGACTTTC. It codes for CASRDSGANVLTF.

This clone was detected only a few times. The chain joins TRBV7-2 to TRBJ1-5; possible D gene TRBD1, 6 bases. The germline V gene has CDR1 SGHTA and CDR2 FQGNSA. The CDR3 consists of 15 residues. Trimming left V 5 bases short and J 0 bases short, with 11 bases between. CDR3 in amino acids: CASSQGQYSNQPQHF. DNA for the CDR3: TGTGCCAGCAGCCAAGGACAGTATAGCAATCAGCCCCAGCATTTT.

This chain connects TRBV2 to TRBJ2-7; TRBD2 might be the D (5 bases). In germline, CDR1 is SNHLY, CDR2 FYNNEI. The CDR3 extends over 15 amino acids. Trimming cost V 0 bases and J 2 bases, with 11 bases left between them. CDR3 in amino acids: CASSEARTGTYEQYF. In nucleotides, the CDR3 is TGTGCCAGCAGTGAAGCGAGGACGGGAACCTACGAGCAGTACTTC. Complete variable domain (other parts from reference TRBV2 and TRBJ2-7): EPEVTQTPSHQVTQMGQEVILRCVPISNHLYFYWYRQILGQKVEFLVSFYNNEISEKSEIFDDQFSVERPDGSNFTLKIRSTKLEDSAMYFCASSEARTGTYEQYFGPGTRLTVT.

The V and J genes are TRBV5-4 and TRBJ1-1, with no clear D. V was clipped by 0 bases and J by 2 bases, with 11 bases between them. CDR1 is SGHNT and CDR2 is YYREEE in the germline V gene (reference sequence). CDR3 length: 15 residues. Here the CDR3 reads CASSLVVGRNTEAFF. The CDR3 nucleotides read TGTGCCAGCAGCTTGGTAGTCGGGAGAAACACTGAAGCTTTCTTT.

The V and J genes are TRBV28 and TRBJ2-3; no definite D call. Germline loops: CDR1 MDHEN, CDR2 SYDVKM. V was pared by 5 bases and J by 8 bases, with 11 bases between. This CDR3 region has 12 residues. The CDR3 sequence: CASSPTFGTQYF. CDR3 in DNA: TGTGCCAGCAGTCCCACTTTCGGTACGCAGTATTTT.

This clone turned up a few times. This chain connects TRBV28 to TRBJ2-7; 9 bases map to TRBD2. The CDR3 spans 14 residues. Trimming removed 10 bases from V and 3 bases from J; junction bases left unmatched: 10. The germline CDR1 and CDR2 sequences are MDHEN and SYDVKM. DNA for the CDR3: TGTGCCACCGTCAGCACTAGCGGGTACTACGAGCAGTACTTC. Its protein is CATVSTSGYYEQYF.

Of note for this clone: Sequence at one end of the junction differs from germline and may be a read error. The chain carries TRBV6-5 and TRBJ1-5; TRBD1 aligns across 8 bases. The CDR3 runs to 15 residues. Germline CDR1 is MNHEY and CDR2 is SVGAGI. The CDR3 DNA follows: TGTGCCATCAGTCCAGATCGACAGGGGAGACAGCCCCAGCATTTT. Translating it yields CAISPDRQGRQPQHF.

V usage is TRBV20-1 and J usage is TRBJ2-5; a possible D gene is TRBD1 (6 bases). The V gene's germline CDR1 is DFQATT and CDR2 SNEGSKA (reference sequence). Trimming stripped 6 bases from V and 4 bases from J, with 9 bases between. The CDR3 totals 11 residues. The chain's CDR3 is CSAHRAETQYF. The CDR3 nucleotides read TGCAGTGCCCACAGGGCAGAGACCCAGTACTTC.

This clone showed up just a few times. The rearrangement links TRBV29-1 to TRBJ1-2, with no clear D. CDR3 length: 14 residues. Germline V gene data show CDR1 as SQVTM and CDR2 as ANQGSEA. Trimming stripped 3 bases from V and 3 bases from J, with 14 bases between. The CDR3, as DNA: TGCAGCGTTGAGGCTCGGGGTATGGACTATGGCTACACCTTC. Residues: CSVEARGMDYGYTF. Full variable domain (outside the CDR3, taken from reference TRBV29-1 and TRBJ1-2): SAVISQKPSRDICQRGTSLTIQCQVDSQVTMMFWYRQQPGQSLTLIATANQGSEATYESGFVIDKFPISRPNLTFSTLTVSNMSPEDSSIYLCSVEARGMDYGYTFGSGTRLTVV.

With regard to this clone: A much larger clone lies one base from this, so it may be a read error. The chain links TRBV6-6 to TRBJ1-5; 8 bases are a match to TRBD1. The CDR3 loop spans 13 amino acids. The germline gives CDR1 MNHNY, CDR2 SVGAGI (reference sequence). The trim removed 7 bases at V and 4 bases at J, leaving 3 bases unmatched. CDR3 nucleotide sequence: TGTGCCAGCAATCGACAGGGGAATCAGCCCCAGCATTTT. This codes for CASNRQGNQPQHF.

This clone appeared many times. CDR3 region: CASSTLRLAGANEQFF. The DNA of the CDR3 is TGTGCCAGTAGTACCCTTCGACTAGCCGGGGCCAATGAGCAGTTCTTC. V is TRBV19 and J is TRBJ2-1, with TRBD2 identical over 7 bases. The V gene end was trimmed by 4 bases and the J gene end by 6 bases; junction bases not matched to a gene: 12. The CDR3 length is 16 residues. Germline V gene lookup returns CDR1 LNHDA and CDR2 SQIVND (reference sequence). Looking up the rest from reference TRBV19 and TRBJ2-1 gives the full variable domain: DGGITQSPKYLFRKEGQNVTLSCEQNLNHDAMYWYRQDPGQGLRLIYYSQIVNDFQKGDIAEGYSVSREKKESFPLTVTSAQKNPTAFYLCASSTLRLAGANEQFFGPGTRLTVL.

CDR3 nucleotide sequence: TGTGCCAGCAGCTCACAACTAGCGGGGGCAGGCCTGTTCTTC. Amino acid sequence: CASSSQLAGAGLFF. This sequence joins TRBV7-9 and TRBJ2-1; 11 nucleotides match TRBD2. Germline V CDR1 and CDR2: SEHNR, FQNEAQ (reference sequence). The CDR3 runs to 14 residues. The ends lost 4 bases at V and 15 bases at J; junction bases unmatched: 11.

This clone was seen many times. V usage is TRBV6-5 and J usage is TRBJ2-3; D not certain. V was clipped by 6 bases and J by 4 bases, with 14 bases between them. CDR3 length equals 14 residues. Looked up from germline, CDR1 is MNHEY and CDR2 is SVGAGI. CDR3 bases: TGTGCCAGCAGCCTACACCGGATAGCAGATACGCAGTATTTT. Its protein product is CASSLHRIADTQYF.

This clone was observed a few times. DNA for the CDR3: TGTGCCAGCAGCTTACTTGCAGGGACCGAGCAGTACTTC. Translating gives CASSLLAGTEQYF. The chain links TRBV7-2 to TRBJ2-7; D assignment may be TRBD1 or TRBD2 (5 bases each). The V gene lost 2 bases and the J gene lost 6 bases, with 11 bases spanning the gap. Looked up from germline, CDR1 is SGHTA and CDR2 is FQGNSA. The CDR3 is 13 residues long.